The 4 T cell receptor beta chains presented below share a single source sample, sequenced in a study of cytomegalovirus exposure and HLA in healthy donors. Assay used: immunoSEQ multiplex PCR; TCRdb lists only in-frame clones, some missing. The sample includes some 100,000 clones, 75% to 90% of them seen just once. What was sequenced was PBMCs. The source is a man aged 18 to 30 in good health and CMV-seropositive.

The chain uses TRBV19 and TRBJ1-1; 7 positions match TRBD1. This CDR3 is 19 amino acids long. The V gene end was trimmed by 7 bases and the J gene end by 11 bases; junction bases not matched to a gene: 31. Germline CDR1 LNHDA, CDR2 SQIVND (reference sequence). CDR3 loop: CASTIPSSGFGQVGFGAFF. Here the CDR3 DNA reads TGTGCCAGTACCATTCCATCGTCTGGGTTCGGACAGGTGGGGTTTGGGGCTTTCTTT.

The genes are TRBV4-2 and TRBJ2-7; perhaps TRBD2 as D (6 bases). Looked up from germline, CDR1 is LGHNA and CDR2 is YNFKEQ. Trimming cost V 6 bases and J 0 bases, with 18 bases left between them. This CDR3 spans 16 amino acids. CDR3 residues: CASSSSTGEPSYEQYF. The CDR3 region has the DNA TGTGCCAGCAGTTCCTCGACGGGGGAGCCCTCCTACGAGCAGTACTTC.

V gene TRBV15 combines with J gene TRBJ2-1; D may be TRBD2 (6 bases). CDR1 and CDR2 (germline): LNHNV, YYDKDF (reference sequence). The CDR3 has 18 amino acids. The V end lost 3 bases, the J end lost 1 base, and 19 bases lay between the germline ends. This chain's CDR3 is CATSSPSRRGKSYNEQFF. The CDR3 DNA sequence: TGTGCCACCAGCAGTCCATCGCGACGGGGGAAATCCTACAATGAGCAGTTCTTC.

As DNA, the CDR3 is TGTGCCAGCATTCCTTTGTATTCCTTACAGGGACGGATCGGAGAGACCCAGTACTTC. Encoded protein: CASIPLYSLQGRIGETQYF. This sequence joins TRBV2 and TRBJ2-5, with D tentatively TRBD1 (6 bases). Germline-derived CDR1 and CDR2 are SNHLY and FYNNEI. Trimming removed 7 bases from V and 4 bases from J, with 31 bases in between. The CDR3 sequence is 19 residues long.